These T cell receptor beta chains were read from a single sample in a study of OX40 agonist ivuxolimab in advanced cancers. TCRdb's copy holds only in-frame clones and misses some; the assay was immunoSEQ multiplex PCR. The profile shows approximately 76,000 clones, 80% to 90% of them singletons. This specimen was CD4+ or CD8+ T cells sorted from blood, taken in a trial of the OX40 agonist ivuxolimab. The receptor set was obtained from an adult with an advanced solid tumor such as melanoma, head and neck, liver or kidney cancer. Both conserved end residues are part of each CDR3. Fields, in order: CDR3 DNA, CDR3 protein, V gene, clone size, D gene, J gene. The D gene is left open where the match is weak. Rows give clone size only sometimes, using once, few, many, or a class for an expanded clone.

CDR3 DNA: TGTGCCAGTAGTACAAGGGGGGGAATGAACACTGAAGCTTTCTTT
CDR3 protein: CASSTRGGMNTEAFF
V gene: TRBV19
clone size: once
D gene: NA
J gene: TRBJ1-1

CDR3 DNA: TGTGCAACCCAGCCGGGACAGGGAAACACCATATATTTT
CDR3 protein: CATQPGQGNTIYF
V gene: TRBV30
clone size: NA
D gene: TRBD1
J gene: TRBJ1-3

CDR3 DNA: TGCGCCAGCAGCTTGTGGCGGAACAATGAGCAGTTCTTC
CDR3 protein: CASSLWRNNEQFF
V gene: TRBV5-1
clone size: NA
D gene: NA
J gene: TRBJ2-1

CDR3 DNA: TGTGCCAGCAGCCCTACCCTTACAGGATTCACCGGGGAGCTGTTTTTT
CDR3 protein: CASSPTLTGFTGELFF
V gene: TRBV9
clone size: few
D gene: NA
J gene: TRBJ2-2

CDR3 DNA: TGTGCCAGCAGTTCCCCCAGGGGATCGGGGGAGCAGTACTTC
CDR3 protein: CASSSPRGSGEQYF
V gene: TRBV6-5
clone size: NA
D gene: NA
J gene: TRBJ2-7

CDR3 DNA: TGTGCCAGCAGTGAGACAGGGGAAGTGGACGGCTACACCTTC
CDR3 protein: CASSETGEVDGYTF
V gene: TRBV6-1
clone size: NA
D gene: TRBD1
J gene: TRBJ1-2

CDR3 DNA: TGTGCCAGCTCACCACGCCGGGACAGGGACTCTGGGGCCAACGTCCTGACTTTC
CDR3 protein: CASSPRRDRDSGANVLTF
V gene: TRBV18
clone size: NA
D gene: TRBD1
J gene: TRBJ2-6

CDR3 DNA: TGTGCCAGCAGGGGGACAGCTAACTATGGCTACACCTTC
CDR3 protein: CASRGTANYGYTF
V gene: TRBV2
clone size: once
D gene: TRBD1
J gene: TRBJ1-2

CDR3 DNA: TGTGCCAGCAGCTTCCCTAGGACTAGCGGGAGAATCAATGAGCAGTTCTTC
CDR3 protein: CASSFPRTSGRINEQFF
V gene: TRBV11-3
clone size: few
D gene: TRBD2
J gene: TRBJ2-1

CDR3 DNA: TGTGCCAGCAGCTTGGACGGTCTCTCTGGGGCCAACGTCCTGACTTTC
CDR3 protein: CASSLDGLSGANVLTF
V gene: TRBV5-4
clone size: NA
D gene: NA
J gene: TRBJ2-6

CDR3 DNA: TGTGCCAGTGGGGATCAACTTTACGAGCAGTACTTC
CDR3 protein: CASGDQLYEQYF
V gene: TRBV7-9
clone size: few
D gene: NA
J gene: TRBJ2-7

CDR3 DNA: TGTGCCAGCAGTCCTCCCCCCGGGACAGGGGACTCTGGGGCCAACGTCCTGACTTTC
CDR3 protein: CASSPPPGTGDSGANVLTF
V gene: TRBV27
clone size: NA
D gene: TRBD1
J gene: TRBJ2-6

CDR3 DNA: TGTGCCAGCAGCTTGGTAGGTCCGGACAGGGGGCCTCGCGAGCAGTACTTC
CDR3 protein: CASSLVGPDRGPREQYF
V gene: TRBV5-6
clone size: NA
D gene: TRBD1
J gene: TRBJ2-7

CDR3 DNA: TGTGCCAGCAGCTTAACCGGGACCGGGGAGCTGTTTTTT
CDR3 protein: CASSLTGTGELFF
V gene: TRBV11-2
clone size: NA
D gene: NA
J gene: TRBJ2-2

CDR3 DNA: TGCGCCAGCAGCTTGGGTGGGACAGGGGACCAGCCCCAGCATTTT
CDR3 protein: CASSLGGTGDQPQHF
V gene: TRBV5-1
clone size: NA
D gene: TRBD1
J gene: TRBJ1-5

CDR3 DNA: TGTGCCAGCAGCAATGGTCCAGGGGACACTGAAGCTTTCTTT
CDR3 protein: CASSNGPGDTEAFF
V gene: TRBV6-5
clone size: few
D gene: NA
J gene: TRBJ1-1

CDR3 DNA: TGTGCCAGCAGTCCGCCGACAGGGAAGGCTGAAGCTTTCTTT
CDR3 protein: CASSPPTGKAEAFF
V gene: TRBV28
clone size: NA
D gene: TRBD1
J gene: TRBJ1-1

CDR3 DNA: TGTGCCAGCGGGCTCCCTCCCAGGGCGCAGTATTTT
CDR3 protein: CASGLPPRAQYF
V gene: TRBV9
clone size: NA
D gene: NA
J gene: TRBJ2-3

CDR3 DNA: TGTGCCAGCAGCTCACCGGGACTAACCTACGAGCAGTACTTC
CDR3 protein: CASSSPGLTYEQYF
V gene: TRBV7-3
clone size: NA
D gene: TRBD2
J gene: TRBJ2-7

CDR3 DNA: TGTGCCAGCAGTGTAGGACTAGCCGCAGATACGCAGTATTTT
CDR3 protein: CASSVGLAADTQYF
V gene: TRBV6-1
clone size: NA
D gene: TRBD2
J gene: TRBJ2-3